This paragraph covers one T cell receptor (beta chain) sequence. Libraries were prepared by immunoSEQ multiplex PCR; TCRdb keeps only in-frame clonotypes and omits some of them. The sample includes some 170,000 clones, 75% to 85% of them seen just once. This sample was included in a study of blood T cell repertoires in COVID-19. This CDR3 has 19 residues. CDR1 LNHDA and CDR2 SQIVND come from the germline V gene (reference sequence). Trimming took 6 bases from V and 5 from J; bases not matched to a gene: 23. The TCR sequence derives from a woman aged 40-49 years with COVID-19, enrolled during active disease. V gene TRBV19 combines with J gene TRBJ2-5; 8 bases are shared with TRBD2. Sequenced sample: peripheral blood. The CDR3, as DNA: TGTGCCAGTAGCTGGGGGGAACGACTAGCGAGCCTTGGGTCGGAGACCCAGTACTTC. As protein: CASSWGERLASLGSETQYF.